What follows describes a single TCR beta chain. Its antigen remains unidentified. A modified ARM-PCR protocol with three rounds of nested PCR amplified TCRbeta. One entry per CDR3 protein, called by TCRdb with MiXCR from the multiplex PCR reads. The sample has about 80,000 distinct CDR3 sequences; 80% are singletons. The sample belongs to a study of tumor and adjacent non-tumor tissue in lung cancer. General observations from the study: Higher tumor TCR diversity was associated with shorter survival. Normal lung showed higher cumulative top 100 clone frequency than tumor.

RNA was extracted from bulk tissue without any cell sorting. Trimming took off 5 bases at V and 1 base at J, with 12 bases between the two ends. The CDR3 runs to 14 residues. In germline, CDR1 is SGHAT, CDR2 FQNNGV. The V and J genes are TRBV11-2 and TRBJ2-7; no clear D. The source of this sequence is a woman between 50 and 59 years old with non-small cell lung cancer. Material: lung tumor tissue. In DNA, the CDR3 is TGTGCCAGCAGCAAGTCGTCAGATTCCTACGAGCAGTACTTC. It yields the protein CASSKSSDSYEQYF.